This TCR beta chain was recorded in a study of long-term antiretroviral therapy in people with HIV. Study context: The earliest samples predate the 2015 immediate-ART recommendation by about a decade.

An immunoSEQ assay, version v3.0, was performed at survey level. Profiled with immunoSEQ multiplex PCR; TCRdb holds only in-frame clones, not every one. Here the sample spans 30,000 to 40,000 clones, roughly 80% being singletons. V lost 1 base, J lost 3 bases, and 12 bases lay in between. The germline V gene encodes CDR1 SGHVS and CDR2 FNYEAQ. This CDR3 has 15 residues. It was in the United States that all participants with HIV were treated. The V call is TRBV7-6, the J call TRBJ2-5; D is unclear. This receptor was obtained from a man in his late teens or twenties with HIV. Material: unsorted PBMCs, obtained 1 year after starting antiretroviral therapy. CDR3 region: CASSLVAYEEETQYF. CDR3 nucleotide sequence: TGTGCCAGCAGCTTAGTGGCCTACGAGGAAGAGACCCAGTACTTC.